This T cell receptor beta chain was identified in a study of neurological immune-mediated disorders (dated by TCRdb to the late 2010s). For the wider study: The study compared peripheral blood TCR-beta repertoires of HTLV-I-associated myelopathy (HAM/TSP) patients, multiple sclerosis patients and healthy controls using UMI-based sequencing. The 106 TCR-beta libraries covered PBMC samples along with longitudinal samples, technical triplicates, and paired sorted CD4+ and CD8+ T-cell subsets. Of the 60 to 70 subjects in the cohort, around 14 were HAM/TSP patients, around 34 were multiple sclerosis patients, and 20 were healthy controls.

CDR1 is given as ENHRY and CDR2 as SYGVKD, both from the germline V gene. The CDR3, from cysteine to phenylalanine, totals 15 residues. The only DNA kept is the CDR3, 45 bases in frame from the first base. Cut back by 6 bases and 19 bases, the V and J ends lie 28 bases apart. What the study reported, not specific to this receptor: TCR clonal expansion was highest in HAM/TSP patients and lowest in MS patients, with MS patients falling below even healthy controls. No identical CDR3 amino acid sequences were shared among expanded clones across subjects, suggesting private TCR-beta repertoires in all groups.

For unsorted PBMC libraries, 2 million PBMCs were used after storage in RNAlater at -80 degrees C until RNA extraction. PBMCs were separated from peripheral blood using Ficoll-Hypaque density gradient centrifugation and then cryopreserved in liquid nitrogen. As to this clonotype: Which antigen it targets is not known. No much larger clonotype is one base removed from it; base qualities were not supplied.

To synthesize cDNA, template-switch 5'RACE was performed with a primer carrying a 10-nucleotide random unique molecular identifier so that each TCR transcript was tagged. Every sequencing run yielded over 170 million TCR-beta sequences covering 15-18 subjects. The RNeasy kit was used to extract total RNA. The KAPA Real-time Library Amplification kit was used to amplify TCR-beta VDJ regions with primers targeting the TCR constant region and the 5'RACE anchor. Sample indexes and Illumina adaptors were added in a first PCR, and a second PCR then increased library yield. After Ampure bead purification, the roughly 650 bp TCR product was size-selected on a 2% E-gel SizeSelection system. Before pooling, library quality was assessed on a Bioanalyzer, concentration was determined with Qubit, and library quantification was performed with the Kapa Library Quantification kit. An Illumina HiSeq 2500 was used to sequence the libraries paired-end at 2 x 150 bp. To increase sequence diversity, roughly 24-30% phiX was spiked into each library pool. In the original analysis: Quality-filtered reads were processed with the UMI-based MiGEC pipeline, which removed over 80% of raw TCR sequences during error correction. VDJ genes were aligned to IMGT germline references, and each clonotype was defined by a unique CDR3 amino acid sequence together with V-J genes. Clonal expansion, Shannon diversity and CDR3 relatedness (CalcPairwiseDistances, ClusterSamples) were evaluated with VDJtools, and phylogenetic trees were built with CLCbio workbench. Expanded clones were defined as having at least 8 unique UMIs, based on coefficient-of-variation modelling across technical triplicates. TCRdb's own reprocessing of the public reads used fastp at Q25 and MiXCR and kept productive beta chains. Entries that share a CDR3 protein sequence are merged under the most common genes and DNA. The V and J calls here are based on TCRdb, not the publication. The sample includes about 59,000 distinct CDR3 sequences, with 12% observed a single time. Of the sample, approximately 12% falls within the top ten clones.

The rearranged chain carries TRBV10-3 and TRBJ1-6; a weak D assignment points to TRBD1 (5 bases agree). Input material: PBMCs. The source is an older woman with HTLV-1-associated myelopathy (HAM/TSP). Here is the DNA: TGTGCCATCAGCGCCCTGGGGGGTGAGAATTCACACCTACACTTT. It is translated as CAISALGGENSHLHF.